The 5 T cell receptor beta chains given below trace back to one sample, sequenced in a study of blood T cells in healthy people across ages. A second PCR of 7 to 11 cycles used a sample-barcoded 5' primer and a J-beta primer mix. In TCRdb, the 5' RACE reads were re-called with MiXCR into one record per CDR3 protein. The sample lists about 900,000 distinct CDR3 sequences; 40% to 60% were seen once. The sequencing sample was made of blood. These receptors originate from a man under 40 in good health.

This clonotype was observed a few times. V usage is TRBV24-1 and J usage is TRBJ2-3; D is uncertain. Trimming removed 5 bases from V and 0 bases from J, with 8 bases in between. Germline lookup yields CDR1 KGHDR and CDR2 SFDVKD. CDR3 length: 14 residues. In nucleotides, the CDR3 is TGTGCCACCAGTGGAGTGACTAGCACAGATACGCAGTATTTT. It yields the protein CATSGVTSTDTQYF.

This clonotype was detected only a few times. The chain employs TRBV2 and TRBJ2-1, with 8 bases that match TRBD2. The V gene's germline CDR1 is SNHLY and CDR2 FYNNEI. The CDR3 runs to 14 residues. Losses at the gene ends were 1 base for V and 6 bases for J; bases not matched to a gene: 2. Here the CDR3 reads CASSEVAGGNEQFF. In nucleotides, the CDR3 is TGTGCCAGCAGTGAAGTCGCGGGGGGCAATGAGCAGTTCTTC.

CDR3 coding DNA: TGTGCCTGGGGAAATCAGCCCCAGCATTTT. It specifies CAWGNQPQHF. The chain is built from TRBV30 and TRBJ1-5; D is uncertain. This CDR3 spans 10 amino acids. From germline, CDR1 is GTSNPN and CDR2 SVGIG (reference sequence). The germline V and J ends were trimmed by 5 bases and 4 bases, with 3 bases remaining between them.

In DNA form, the CDR3 reads TGTGCCAGCAGCCCCGGGTACACAGATACGCAGTATTTT. Protein sequence: CASSPGYTDTQYF. J is TRBJ2-3 and V is TRBV11-3; D gene ambiguous. CDR3 size: 13 residues. Trimming shortened V by 5 bases and J by 2 bases, and 8 bases separated the two germline ends. Germline CDR1 reads SGHNT; CDR2 reads YENEEA.

The chain employs TRBV4-2 and TRBJ1-5; D is perhaps TRBD1 (6 bases). Germline V gene sequence: CDR1 LGHNA, CDR2 YNFKEQ. The CDR3 has 15 amino acids. V was shortened by 2 bases and J by 5 bases, with 13 bases between the two germline ends. DNA of the CDR3: TGTGCCAGCAGCCAACGGGGGGGCGCGGATCAGCCCCAGCATTTT. Translation gives CASSQRGGADQPQHF.